These T cell receptor beta chains were read from a single sample in a study of cytomegalovirus exposure and HLA in healthy donors. Using immunoSEQ multiplex PCR, the repertoire was profiled, and TCRdb retains in-frame clones only, with some absent. This table holds 75,000 to 100,000 clones, 7.6% found once. What was sequenced was PBMCs. The receptors were gathered from a man in his fifties in good health and CMV-seronegative. Both conserved end residues are part of each CDR3. D genes are given only for firm matches. The listing skips clone size in some rows; elsewhere it reads once, few, many or a size class.

>.|TRBV6-5|.|TRBJ1-1
TGTGCCAGCTCGGCCATAGGGGACACTGAAGCTCTCTTT
CASSAIGDTEALF
>.|TRBV6-1|few|TRBJ2-3
TGTGCCAGCAGTGTTAGGGCGGGCCCCACAGATACGCAGTATTTT
CASSVRAGPTDTQYF
>.|TRBV5-5|few|TRBJ2-7
TGTGCCAGCAGCAGCGACGGGTACGAGCAGTACTTC
CASSSDGYEQYF
>.|TRBV28|.|TRBJ1-1
TGTGCCAGCAGTGTGGCAGGGTCTGAAGCTTTCTTT
CASSVAGSEAFF
>.|TRBV7-8|.|TRBJ2-1
TGTGCCAGCAGGGTAGGACAGAACAATGAGCAGTTCTTC
CASRVGQNNEQFF
>TRBD1|TRBV19|.|TRBJ1-5
TGTGCCAGTAGTAGGAGAGACAGGGTTAGCAATCAGCCCCAGCATTTT
CASSRRDRVSNQPQHF
>TRBD1|TRBV30|few|TRBJ2-1
TGTGCCTGGAGTGGGGACAGCATGAATGAGCAGTTCTTC
CAWSGDSMNEQFF
>.|TRBV7-8|.|TRBJ2-7
TGTGCCAGCAGCTTGGTCCGGGACACCTTCTACGAGCAGTACTTC
CASSLVRDTFYEQYF
>TRBD1|TRBV4-1|few|TRBJ1-2
TGCGCCAGCAGCCAAGAAGACAGGGGTTATGGCTACACCTTC
CASSQEDRGYGYTF
>TRBD1|TRBV12-5|once|TRBJ2-1
TGTGCTAGTGCTCCGGGACAGACGTACAATGAGCAGTTCTTC
CASAPGQTYNEQFF
>.|TRBV11-2|few|TRBJ2-5
TGTGCCAGCAGCTTAGATCGCCCGGGTACCGCCGGGACCCAGTACTTC
CASSLDRPGTAGTQYF
>.|TRBV9|few|TRBJ2-3
TGTGCCAGCAGCGCCGTGAGAGCAACAGGGGATACGCAGTATTTT
CASSAVRATGDTQYF
>.|TRBV30|.|TRBJ2-3
TGTGCCTGGAGTGCCCGAGGTGGTTACACAGATACGCAGTATTTT
CAWSARGGYTDTQYF
>.|TRBV15|.|TRBJ1-2
TGTGCCACCAGCACTCAATCGGTACATGGCTACACCTTC
CATSTQSVHGYTF
>.|TRBV6-5|few|TRBJ2-7
TGTGCCACCACAAGCTCCTACGAGCAGTACTTC
CATTSSYEQYF
>.|TRBV6-1|.|TRBJ1-6
TGTGCCAGCAGTGAAACTAATAATTCACCCCTCCACTTT
CASSETNNSPLHF
>TRBD1|TRBV28|few|TRBJ1-2
TGTGCCAGCAGGAGCGCAGGGGGACAAAACTATGGCTACACCTTC
CASRSAGGQNYGYTF
>TRBD2|TRBV15|few|TRBJ2-1
TGTGCCACCAGCAGTACTAGCGGCTCCTACAATGAGCAGTTCTTC
CATSSTSGSYNEQFF
>.|TRBV5-1|once|TRBJ2-7
TGCGCCAGCAGCTTTACGGGGGGACAATCCTACGAGCAGTACTTC
CASSFTGGQSYEQYF
>.|TRBV28|once|TRBJ2-1
TGTGCCAGCAGTCCCGCGGGGGGACAGGGTCGTGGTGAGCAGTTCTTC
CASSPAGGQGRGEQFF
>.|TRBV18|.|TRBJ2-1
TGTGCCAGCTCACCACCTAGCGGAGGGGAGGAGCAGTTCTTC
CASSPPSGGEEQFF
>.|TRBV11-3|few|TRBJ2-1
TGTGCCAGCAGCTTGGGGAGCTCCTACAATGAGCAGTTCTTC
CASSLGSSYNEQFF
>.|TRBV6-6|many|TRBJ2-2
TGTGCCAGCAGCCTTTCAGCCGCGGGGAACACCGGGGAGCTGTTTTTT
CASSLSAAGNTGELFF
>TRBD1|TRBV5-8|few|TRBJ2-3
TGTGCCAGCAGCTGGAGGGACAGGGTGGTGGATACGCAGTATTTT
CASSWRDRVVDTQYF
>.|TRBV7-2|few|TRBJ1-6
TGTGCCAGCAGCTTAGTATCGGCGGGGTTGAATTCACCCCTCCACTTT
CASSLVSAGLNSPLHF
>.|TRBV27|few|TRBJ2-1
TGTGCCAGCAGTCCTAGTACTAGCTCGGATGAGCAGTTCTTC
CASSPSTSSDEQFF
>TRBD1|TRBV4-1|few|TRBJ1-3
TGCGCCAGCGAACCGGGACAGGGGGCAACTGGAAACACCATATATTTT
CASEPGQGATGNTIYF
>TRBD2|TRBV7-6|.|TRBJ2-2
TGTGCCAGCAGCTTAGCTGCGCGGGGGGCGGGGGAGCTGTTTTTT
CASSLAARGAGELFF